This entry concerns a single T cell receptor (beta chain). Its recognized antigen is unknown. Per-base quality was not reported, and no clone a single base away is much larger than it. CD8 naive samples consisted of CD45RO-negative cells that were positively selected for CCR7, yielding a CD45RA+CCR7+ population without TemRA cells. The donors were healthy, HIV-negative adults with no recently reported acute infections or vaccinations. Only Caucasian adults living in Nashville, Tennessee, USA were represented among the donors. Blood was obtained by leukapheresis, after which PBMCs were separated by Ficoll-Histopaque density gradient centrifugation and cryopreserved in liquid nitrogen vapor phase. Analytical flow cytometry was used to check the purity and quantity of each magnetically sorted T cell population. Genomic DNA was isolated from each sorted fraction and quantified by UV absorbance on a Nanodrop 2000c.

Taken from cysteine to phenylalanine, the CDR3 has 15 residues. This entry keeps only the CDR3 DNA: 45 bases, framed from base 1. V ends up 8 bases short and J 6 bases short, with an unmatched junction base count of 11. Looking up the germline V gene (reference sequence) yields CDR1 SEHNR and CDR2 FQNEAQ. TCR CDR3 regions were amplified from genomic DNA by multiplex PCR using the deep immunoSEQ assay. Extracted genomic DNA from each cell subset was spread evenly across all wells of several immunoSEQ 96-well plates, with each plate serving as a replicate. Each replicate PCR for sorted subsets received about 200 ng genomic DNA, equal to about 30,000 T cell genomes. Purified libraries were quantified with a Qubit 3.0 fluorometer, sized on a Bioanalyzer 2100, and re-quantified with the KAPA Library Quantification kit. Every immunoSEQ 96-well plate was sequenced on a dedicated single-read 150-cycle Illumina NextSeq 550 flow cell. The authors' analysis ran thus. Because the immunoSEQ output held only junctional sequences and lacked quality scores, the filtering could not match the filtering applied to full-length reads. To assign V/J genes and CDR3, sequences were annotated against IMGT germline references using PyIR, a Python wrapper for IgBLAST v1.9. Reads were removed for weak V/J assignments (E-value above 1e-6), missing CDR3, stop codons, out-of-frame junctions, or ambiguous translated residues. V3J clonotypes were defined as sequences sharing the same inferred V gene, J gene, and CDR3 amino acid sequence. To compute the percentage overlap between repertoires, the number of shared unique clonotypes was divided by the size of the smaller repertoire. RTK rarefaction, the Chao1 estimator, and Recon v2.1 estimates of unobserved clonotypes were used to assess repertoire richness. Generation probabilities for all TCRbeta clonotypes obtained by the gDNA method from a handful of donors were computed using OLGA. TCRdb stores this immuneACCESS table with in-frame sequences only. Part of the clones is absent; in the studies checked, under half of the shortfall reflects unresolved V genes, and no reason is known for the rest. That table supplies the V and J calls and clone size; D and trimming were determined from the DNA. In this sample the table shows hundreds of thousands of clones, about 91% of which occur a single time. The ten largest clones capture approximately 22% of the sample.

The entry originates in a study of shared clonotypes between healthy human individuals (dated by TCRdb to 2020 to 2022). Some background on the complete study: The cohort included three men and two women between 18 and 49 years of age. The study deeply sequenced blood TCR repertoires of several healthy adults to estimate repertoire size and the extent of clonotype sharing between individuals. Libraries were prepared and TCR repertoires were sequenced by different laboratories using diverse techniques, in order to increase sequencing depth and limit assay-specific biases. For each donor, three plates each were used for CD4 naive and CD4 memory, two plates were used for CD8 naive, and one plate was used for CD8 memory. Leukapheresis yielded between about 0.85 and 10 billion PBMCs per donor. Beyond this particular receptor, the publication reports: Sampling was restricted to blood, and TCR repertoires in tissues likely differ from the TCR repertoires found in blood. Estimated clonotype richness was generally larger for naive than for memory subsets. Because the study included a small number of donors, the genetic and exposure-history diversity represented was limited. Compared with non-shared clonotypes, the clonotypes found in all four sorted-subset donors had higher generation probabilities. Rarefaction of sorted-subset datasets indicated incomplete sequencing despite the large sequencing depth. Based on pairwise subsampling, the degree of clonotype sharing among donors was expected to be affected by sequencing depth. Sharing across several donors was observed for about 5% of naive CD4, 3.5% of naive CD8, over 2% of memory CD4, and around 0.4% of memory CD8 clonotypes.

The TCR originated in a man aged 25 to 40 in good health. Source material: naive CD8+ T cells sorted from blood. The sample's cell subset or site label is to be understood as: CD45RA+CCR7+. The V and J segments used are TRBV7-9 and TRBJ1-4; 8 bases in the junction line up with TRBD1. Here is the DNA: TGTGCCAGCCAAAAACTCGGGGGACAGGATGAAAAACTGTTTTTT. This encodes CASQKLGGQDEKLFF.